Listed below are T cell receptor beta chains from one sample, sequenced in a study of cytomegalovirus exposure and HLA in healthy donors. Produced via immunoSEQ multiplex PCR; TCRdb's table is partial and in-frame only. In total, the table holds around 100,000 clones. The sequenced material came from PBMCs. The receptor set was obtained from a man aged 40-55 years in good health and CMV-seronegative. The CDR3 runs from the conserved cysteine through the conserved F or W. A D gene is named only where the DNA matches it firmly.

V gene,D gene,J gene,CDR3 protein,CDR3 DNA
TRBV19,.,TRBJ2-5,CASSFLETQYF,TGTGCCAGTAGCTTCTTAGAGACCCAGTACTTC
TRBV25-1,.,TRBJ1-4,CASSERGELFF,TGTGCCAGCAGTGAACGGGGGGAACTGTTTTTT
TRBV6-5,TRBD2,TRBJ2-3,CASQTSGRTDTQYF,TGTGCCAGCCAGACTAGCGGGCGCACAGATACGCAGTATTTT
TRBV28,TRBD2,TRBJ2-7,CATIPGTSGRPPYF,TGTGCCACTATTCCCGGGACTAGCGGGAGACCACCATACTTC
TRBV7-2,.,TRBJ2-7,CASSFPGIVYEQYF,TGTGCCAGCAGCTTTCCCGGGATCGTCTACGAGCAGTACTTC
TRBV5-6,TRBD1,TRBJ1-6,CASRQRDRGLSNSPLHF,TGTGCCAGCAGACAAAGGGACAGGGGGCTGTCTAATTCACCCCTCCACTTT
TRBV6-5,.,TRBJ2-5,CASSYSYLRQETQYF,TGTGCCAGCAGTTACTCGTATCTGCGCCAAGAGACCCAGTACTTC
TRBV7-6,.,TRBJ1-5,CASSLAGGGGQPQHF,TGTGCCAGCAGCTTAGCGGGCGGGGGTGGTCAGCCCCAGCATTTT
TRBV30,TRBD1,TRBJ2-7,CACPRGGDLDEQYF,TGTGCCTGCCCCAGAGGGGGCGATTTAGACGAGCAGTACTTC
TRBV30,TRBD2,TRBJ2-3,CAWSVAGGYTDTQYF,TGTGCCTGGAGTGTCGCGGGGGGATACACAGATACGCAGTATTTT
TRBV5-1,TRBD1,TRBJ2-3,CAASTGGTDTQYF,TGCGCCGCTTCGACAGGGGGCACAGATACGCAGTATTTT
TRBV14,TRBD1,TRBJ1-4,CASSPGMSYRGTNEKLFF,TGTGCCAGCAGCCCGGGCATGAGCTACAGGGGAACTAATGAAAAACTGTTTTTT
TRBV5-1,TRBD1,TRBJ2-1,CASSTSGTGLYNEQFF,TGCGCCAGCAGCACCTCCGGGACAGGGCTTTACAATGAGCAGTTCTTC
TRBV9,.,TRBJ1-2,CASSVDRGRSNGYTF,TGTGCCAGCAGCGTAGATAGGGGTCGGTCGAATGGCTACACCTTC
TRBV28,.,TRBJ1-2,CASRFSSNYGYTF,TGTGCCAGCAGGTTCAGTTCTAACTATGGCTACACCTTC
TRBV2,TRBD2,TRBJ2-3,CASRVLAGGTDTQYF,TGTGCCAGCAGGGTACTAGCGGGAGGCACAGATACGCAGTATTTT
TRBV25-1,.,TRBJ2-7,CASSESYEQYF,TGTGCCAGCAGTGAATCTTACGAGCAGTACTTC
TRBV5-6,.,TRBJ1-2,CASRPGGASDYGYTF,TGTGCCAGCAGACCCGGAGGTGCCAGCGATTATGGCTACACCTTC
TRBV28,TRBD1,TRBJ2-1,CASSLGQLNEQFF,TGTGCCAGCAGTTTGGGACAGCTCAATGAGCAGTTCTTC
TRBV4-2,TRBD2,TRBJ2-1,CASSQDPLAGDLSYNEQFF,TGTGCCAGCAGCCAAGATCCACTAGCGGGGGACTTATCCTACAATGAGCAGTTCTTC
TRBV4-1,TRBD1,TRBJ1-1,CASSQDRAGGTEAFF,TGCGCCAGCAGCCAAGATAGGGCAGGGGGCACTGAAGCTTTCTTT
TRBV4-1,TRBD2,TRBJ2-1,CASSLRLAGGPSEQFF,TGCGCCAGCAGCCTACGACTAGCGGGAGGGCCAAGTGAGCAGTTCTTC
TRBV9,.,TRBJ2-1,CASSPRVTGSSYNEQFF,TGTGCCAGCAGCCCGAGAGTGACGGGGAGCTCCTACAATGAGCAGTTCTTC
TRBV10-3,TRBD1,TRBJ2-1,CAINWDRGNEQFF,TGTGCCATCAACTGGGACAGGGGGAATGAGCAGTTCTTC
TRBV10-3,TRBD1,TRBJ1-1,CAISESVGQDTNTEAFF,TGTGCCATCAGTGAGTCGGTGGGACAGGATACGAACACTGAAGCTTTCTTT
TRBV2,TRBD2,TRBJ2-1,CASRPTSGGYNEQFF,TGTGCCAGCAGACCCACTAGCGGGGGTTACAATGAGCAGTTCTTC
TRBV4-1,TRBD1,TRBJ2-3,CASSQEEVRGTDTQYF,TGCGCCAGCAGCCAAGAAGAGGTCAGGGGGACAGATACGCAGTATTTT
TRBV5-1,TRBD2,TRBJ2-7,CASSSTSGAYEQYF,TGCGCCAGCAGCTCCACTAGCGGGGCCTACGAGCAGTACTTC
TRBV5-1,TRBD1,TRBJ2-3,CASSQGGTGVPDTQYF,TGCGCCAGCAGTCAGGGTGGGACAGGGGTACCAGATACGCAGTATTTT
TRBV7-2,TRBD2,TRBJ2-2,CASSLKLAGGTNTGELFF,TGTGCCAGCAGCTTAAAGTTAGCGGGGGGTACGAACACCGGGGAGCTGTTTTTT
TRBV6-5,TRBD1,TRBJ2-5,CASSYATGEETQYF,TGTGCCAGCAGTTACGCCACAGGGGAAGAGACCCAGTACTTC
TRBV5-1,.,TRBJ2-7,CASSFATGEQYF,TGCGCCAGCAGCTTCGCAACAGGAGAGCAGTACTTC
TRBV5-1,TRBD1,TRBJ2-7,CASSLGTGGDKEYF,TGCGCCAGCAGCCTCGGGACAGGGGGAGACAAGGAGTACTTC
TRBV19,TRBD1,TRBJ2-5,CASTPTGGAETQYF,TGTGCCAGTACCCCGACAGGGGGCGCGGAGACCCAGTACTTC
TRBV2,.,TRBJ1-1,CARKTAQNTEAFF,TGTGCCAGAAAAACAGCACAGAACACTGAAGCTTTCTTT
TRBV30,.,TRBJ1-4,CAWSVIDEKLFF,TGTGCCTGGAGTGTAATAGATGAAAAACTGTTTTTT
TRBV4-1,TRBD1,TRBJ2-7,CASSQGRQGRYEQYF,TGCGCCAGCAGCCAGGGGAGACAGGGGCGCTACGAGCAGTACTTC